A selection of T cell receptor beta chains follows, all from one sample in a study of CD8 T cells in Susac syndrome. TCRdb redid the calling of the immunoSEQ multiplex PCR reads with MiXCR, one entry per CDR3 protein. Of 250,000 to 350,000 distinct CDR3 sequences listed, 70% to 90% are singletons. Sequencing was carried out using CD8+ T cells from PBMCs. Receptors originate from a human donor with multiple sclerosis. Both conserved end residues are part of each CDR3.

J gene: TRBJ2-5; V gene: TRBV4-1; CDR3 protein: CASSRLGLAGGETQYF
J gene: TRBJ2-7; V gene: TRBV10-3; CDR3 protein: CAISVVAGLNEQYF
J gene: TRBJ2-7; V gene: TRBV7-9; CDR3 protein: CASGKTGDDYEQYF
J gene: TRBJ2-1; V gene: TRBV25-1; CDR3 protein: CATNSGSSYNEQFF
J gene: TRBJ2-5; V gene: TRBV19; CDR3 protein: CASTSPGRDARSTQYF
J gene: TRBJ1-5; V gene: TRBV10-3; CDR3 protein: CAIKESRDQPQHF
J gene: TRBJ2-7; V gene: TRBV28; CDR3 protein: CASRVVVDSYEQYF
J gene: TRBJ2-7; V gene: TRBV28; CDR3 protein: CASSLLPGTGGYEQYF
J gene: TRBJ2-1; V gene: TRBV7-2; CDR3 protein: CASSLEARTSGNEQFF
J gene: TRBJ2-1; V gene: TRBV12-3/TRBV12-4; CDR3 protein: CASSSPVPSYNEQFF
J gene: TRBJ2-3; V gene: TRBV27; CDR3 protein: CASSLTSGLTDTQYF
J gene: TRBJ2-1; V gene: TRBV4-2; CDR3 protein: CASSPSGGEQFF
J gene: TRBJ2-3; V gene: TRBV4-1; CDR3 protein: CASSREETSFFF
J gene: TRBJ2-7; V gene: TRBV20-1; CDR3 protein: CSARERDSSYEQYF
J gene: TRBJ2-7; V gene: TRBV10-1; CDR3 protein: CASSDPGLRSYEQYF
J gene: TRBJ2-2; V gene: TRBV7-9; CDR3 protein: CASSLVTTRSSGELFF
J gene: TRBJ2-5; V gene: TRBV11-2; CDR3 protein: CASSFLRGTKTQYF
J gene: TRBJ2-7; V gene: TRBV7-9; CDR3 protein: CASSPPAGPSNSYEQYF
J gene: TRBJ1-2; V gene: TRBV5-1; CDR3 protein: CASSLLGGQTNYGYTF
J gene: TRBJ1-6; V gene: TRBV15; CDR3 protein: CASGQVNSPLHF
J gene: TRBJ2-7; V gene: TRBV5-4; CDR3 protein: CASSLTNYEQYF
J gene: TRBJ2-1; V gene: TRBV3-1; CDR3 protein: CASGGSAGHPYNEQFF
J gene: TRBJ2-7; V gene: TRBV7-9; CDR3 protein: CASSSTGTGKGSPYEQYF
J gene: TRBJ2-3; V gene: TRBV2; CDR3 protein: CASSEFQDTQYF
J gene: TRBJ1-2; V gene: TRBV28; CDR3 protein: CASSFIDSFQGSLDYGYTF
J gene: TRBJ2-1; V gene: TRBV12-3/TRBV12-4; CDR3 protein: CASSPLGESAYNEQFF
J gene: TRBJ2-7; V gene: TRBV27; CDR3 protein: CASSFPDRNEQYF
J gene: TRBJ2-3; V gene: TRBV28; CDR3 protein: CASSPPGGGDTQYF
J gene: TRBJ2-7; V gene: TRBV3-1; CDR3 protein: CAILGLAGGEQYF
J gene: TRBJ2-7; V gene: TRBV7-9; CDR3 protein: CASSFWHGLYEQYF
J gene: TRBJ2-7; V gene: TRBV20-1; CDR3 protein: CSARNIPTGSAYEQYF
J gene: TRBJ2-7; V gene: TRBV20-1; CDR3 protein: CSANPLGGRAHEQYF
J gene: TRBJ2-1; V gene: TRBV6-1; CDR3 protein: CATLDRGNYNEQFF
J gene: TRBJ1-1; V gene: TRBV27; CDR3 protein: CASSFRQGEAFF
J gene: TRBJ2-7; V gene: TRBV10-3; CDR3 protein: CAIGLADSYEQYF
J gene: TRBJ2-1; V gene: TRBV5-1; CDR3 protein: CASISGDEQFF
J gene: TRBJ2-3; V gene: TRBV2; CDR3 protein: CASSEAVEEGSTDTQYF
J gene: TRBJ2-7; V gene: TRBV19; CDR3 protein: CASSLDRSSYEQYF
J gene: TRBJ2-2; V gene: TRBV7-8; CDR3 protein: CASRLLTGELFF
J gene: TRBJ1-1; V gene: TRBV20-1; CDR3 protein: CSARVGGTEAFF
J gene: TRBJ1-5; V gene: TRBV9; CDR3 protein: CASSPAGGNQPQHF
J gene: TRBJ2-5; V gene: TRBV30; CDR3 protein: CAWSVIPEETQYF
J gene: TRBJ2-2; V gene: TRBV4-1; CDR3 protein: CASRQDVEGELFF
J gene: TRBJ1-6; V gene: TRBV19; CDR3 protein: CASLAAYSSYNSPLHF
J gene: TRBJ2-7; V gene: TRBV7-2; CDR3 protein: CASSPIGSYEQYF
J gene: TRBJ1-1; V gene: TRBV28; CDR3 protein: CASSSTWSAYTEAFF
J gene: TRBJ2-5; V gene: TRBV18; CDR3 protein: CASSPGGGGAQYF
J gene: TRBJ1-5; V gene: TRBV5-5; CDR3 protein: CASSLLLAGSNQPQHF
J gene: TRBJ1-1; V gene: TRBV6-1; CDR3 protein: CASSGGTAEAFF
J gene: TRBJ1-5; V gene: TRBV10-2; CDR3 protein: CASSPLGFNQPQHF
J gene: TRBJ2-3; V gene: TRBV9; CDR3 protein: CASSVEGGPGRTDTQYF
J gene: TRBJ2-1; V gene: TRBV19; CDR3 protein: CASTPVKGTSVPNEQFF
J gene: TRBJ2-7; V gene: TRBV21-1; CDR3 protein: CASSKEAYEQYF